This T cell receptor beta chain came from a study of cytomegalovirus exposure and HLA in healthy donors. Study-wide findings and caveats: For TCR beta chains, V- and J-gene trimming was later linked to a missense DCLRE1C variant. In vitro confirmation showed a few CMV-associated chains to be CMV antigen specific.

Primers for the PCR totalled 60 Vbeta and 13 Jbeta. The protocol was immunoSEQ multiplex PCR, while the TCRdb copy is restricted to in-frame clones and leaves out a portion. The data show about 130,000 clones, with roughly three quarters seen just once and about 11% held by the top ten. CDR1 MNHEY and CDR2 SMNVEV come from the germline V gene (reference sequence). The CDR3 covers 14 residues. The V gene end was trimmed by 2 bases and the J gene end by 4 bases; junction bases not matched to a gene: 3. Details on this clone: Its antigen is unknown.

The receptor was derived from a man under 40 in good health and CMV-seropositive. V and J are TRBV27 and TRBJ1-2, with 8 bases identical to TRBD1. The sample comprised PBMCs. This CDR3 is CASSLAGGLYGYTF. For the CDR3, the DNA is TGTGCCAGCAGTTTAGCAGGGGGCCTCTATGGCTACACCTTC.